This T cell receptor beta chain derives from a study of CD8+ T cells in alopecia areata. Study observations and caveats: Across lesional scalp, and particularly alopecia totalis/universalis, clonality surpassed that of normal scalp.

Sequencing used cDNA as its template, made by extracting RNA and reverse transcribing it. Only in-frame clones appear in the TCRdb table, and some are missing; sequencing was by immunoSEQ multiplex PCR. The table has almost 250,000 clones, 65% to 70% seen once. As for this clone: Its antigen is undetermined. Other DNA sequences within the sample encode an identical CDR3.

The investigators collected lesional scalp punch biopsies and peripheral blood from alopecia areata patients. V was clipped by 4 bases and J by 6 bases, with 6 bases between them. Germline values: CDR1 SQVTM, CDR2 ANQGSEA. CDR3 length: 11 amino acids. This specimen consisted of CD4+ T cells sorted from blood, obtained at week 0. The V call is TRBV29-1, the J call TRBJ2-2; D unresolved. This sequence was found in a human donor with alopecia areata. The CDR3 DNA reads TGCAGCGTTGGTTCCCCCGGGGAGCTGTTTTTT. Its protein is CSVGSPGELFF.